This T cell receptor beta chain was captured by sequencing in a study of T-cell memory formation after mild COVID-19. Study at large: TCR clustering was largely donor specific. Study-level points and caveats: Some clones that responded turned up in pre-infection memory, which suggests that cross-reactive memory joined in. Balance between CD4 and CD8 was seen in clones contracting day 15 to 85, and a CD4+ lean was seen in later expanders.

MiXCR, run by TCRdb on the 5' RACE reads, gives a single entry per CDR3 protein. The sample lists about 430,000 distinct CDR3 sequences, approximately 24% seen once, with around 8.1% in the top ten. Points on this clonotype: Its cognate antigen is unknown.

The germline V gene has CDR1 KGHSH and CDR2 LQKENI. The CDR3 runs to 13 residues. Trimming cost V 2 bases and J 1 base, with 5 bases left between them. The clonotype originates from an adult woman who had mild COVID-19 (a few samples of this study predate the infection). Cell type and time point are not known. The rearrangement links TRBV18 to TRBJ1-2, with D unclear. The sample comprised PBMCs or a T cell subset sorted from them (not recorded which). This chain's CDR3 is CASSPGNNYGYTF. The DNA for the CDR3 is TGTGCCAGCTCACCAGGCAATAACTATGGCTACACCTTC.